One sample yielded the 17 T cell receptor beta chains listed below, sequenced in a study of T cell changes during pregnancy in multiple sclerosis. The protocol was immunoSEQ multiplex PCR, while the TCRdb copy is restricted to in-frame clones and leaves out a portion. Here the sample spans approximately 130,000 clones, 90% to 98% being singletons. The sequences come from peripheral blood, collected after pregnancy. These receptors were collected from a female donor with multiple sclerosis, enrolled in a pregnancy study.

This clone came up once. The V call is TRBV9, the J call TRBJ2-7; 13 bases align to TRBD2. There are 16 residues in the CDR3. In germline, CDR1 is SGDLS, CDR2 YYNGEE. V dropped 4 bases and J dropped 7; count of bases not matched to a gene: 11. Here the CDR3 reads CASSPRTSGSQGEQYF. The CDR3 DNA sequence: TGTGCCAGCAGCCCGAGGACTAGCGGGAGCCAGGGTGAGCAGTACTTC.

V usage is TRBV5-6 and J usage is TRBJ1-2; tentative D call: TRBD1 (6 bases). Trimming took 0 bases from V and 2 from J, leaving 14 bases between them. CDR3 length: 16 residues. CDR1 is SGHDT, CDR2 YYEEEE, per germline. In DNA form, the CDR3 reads TGTGCCAGCAGCTTGGCAGGTGGTCAGGGGAACTATGGCTACACCTTC. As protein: CASSLAGGQGNYGYTF.

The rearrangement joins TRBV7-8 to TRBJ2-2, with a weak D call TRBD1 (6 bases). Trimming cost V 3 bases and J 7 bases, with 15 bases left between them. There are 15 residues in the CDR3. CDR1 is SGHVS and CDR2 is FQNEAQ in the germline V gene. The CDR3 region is CASSFTGTSIGELFF. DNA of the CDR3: TGTGCCAGCAGCTTCACGGGGACAAGTATCGGGGAGCTGTTTTTT.

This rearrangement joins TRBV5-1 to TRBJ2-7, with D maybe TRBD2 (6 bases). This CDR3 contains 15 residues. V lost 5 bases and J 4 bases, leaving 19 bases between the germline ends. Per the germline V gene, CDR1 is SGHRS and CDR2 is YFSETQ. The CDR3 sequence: CASSLAGQSGYEQYF. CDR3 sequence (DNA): TGCGCCAGCAGTCTAGCAGGGCAAAGCGGGTACGAGCAGTACTTC.

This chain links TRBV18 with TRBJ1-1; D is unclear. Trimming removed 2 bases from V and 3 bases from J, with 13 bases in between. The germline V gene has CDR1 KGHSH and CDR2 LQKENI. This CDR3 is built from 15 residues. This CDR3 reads CASSPYSGRDTEAFF. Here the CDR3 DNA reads TGTGCCAGCTCACCATACAGCGGTAGGGACACTGAAGCTTTCTTT. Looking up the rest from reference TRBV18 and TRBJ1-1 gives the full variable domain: NAGVMQNPRHLVRRRGQEARLRCSPMKGHSHVYWYRQLPEEGLKFMVYLQKENIIDESGMPKERFSAEFPKEGPSILRIQQVVRGDSAAYFCASSPYSGRDTEAFFGQGTRLTVV.

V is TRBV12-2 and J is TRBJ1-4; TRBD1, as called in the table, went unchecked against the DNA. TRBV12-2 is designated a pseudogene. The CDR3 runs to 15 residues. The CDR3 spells CASRLYSDRNEKLFF. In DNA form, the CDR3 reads TGTGCAAGTCGCTTATATTCGGACAGAAATGAAAAACTGTTTTTT.

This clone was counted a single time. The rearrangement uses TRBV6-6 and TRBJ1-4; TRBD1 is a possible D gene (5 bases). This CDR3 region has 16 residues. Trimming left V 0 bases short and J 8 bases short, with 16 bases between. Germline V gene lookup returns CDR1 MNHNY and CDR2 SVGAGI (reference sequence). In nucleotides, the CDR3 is TGTGCCAGCAGTTACTCCCTTATGGGCAGGGCAGAAAAACTGTTTTTT. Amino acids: CASSYSLMGRAEKLFF.

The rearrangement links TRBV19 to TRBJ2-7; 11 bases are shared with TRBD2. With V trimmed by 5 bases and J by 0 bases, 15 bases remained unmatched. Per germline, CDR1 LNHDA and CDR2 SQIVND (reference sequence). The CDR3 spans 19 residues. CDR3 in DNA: TGTGCCAGTAGTGCTACTAGCGGGAGTGGAAGAAAAAGCTCCTACGAGCAGTACTTC. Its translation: CASSATSGSGRKSSYEQYF.

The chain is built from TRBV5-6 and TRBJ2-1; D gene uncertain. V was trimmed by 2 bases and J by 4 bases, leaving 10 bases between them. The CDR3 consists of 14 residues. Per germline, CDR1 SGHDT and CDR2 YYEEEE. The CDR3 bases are TGTGCCAGCAGCTTTTTCGGGTATTACAATGAGCAGTTCTTC. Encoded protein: CASSFFGYYNEQFF.

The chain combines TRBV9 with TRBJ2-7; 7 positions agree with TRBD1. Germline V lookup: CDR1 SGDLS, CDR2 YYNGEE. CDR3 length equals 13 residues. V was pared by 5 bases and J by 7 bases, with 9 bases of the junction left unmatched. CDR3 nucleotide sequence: TGTGCCAGCAGTCCCGTACCGGACAGGGAGCAGTACTTC. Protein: CASSPVPDREQYF.

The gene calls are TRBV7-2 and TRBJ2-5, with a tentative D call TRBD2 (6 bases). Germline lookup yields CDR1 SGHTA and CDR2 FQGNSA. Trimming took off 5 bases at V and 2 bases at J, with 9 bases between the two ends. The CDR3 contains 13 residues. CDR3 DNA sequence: TGTGCCAGCAGCCTTCGGGGGCAAGAGACCCAGTACTTC. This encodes CASSLRGQETQYF.

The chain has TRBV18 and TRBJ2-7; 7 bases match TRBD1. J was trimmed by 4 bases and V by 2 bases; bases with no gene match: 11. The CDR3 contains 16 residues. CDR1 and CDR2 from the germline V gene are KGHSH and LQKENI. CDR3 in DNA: TGTGCCAGCTCACCATTGCCGGGACAGACGAAATACGAGCAGTACTTC. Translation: CASSPLPGQTKYEQYF.

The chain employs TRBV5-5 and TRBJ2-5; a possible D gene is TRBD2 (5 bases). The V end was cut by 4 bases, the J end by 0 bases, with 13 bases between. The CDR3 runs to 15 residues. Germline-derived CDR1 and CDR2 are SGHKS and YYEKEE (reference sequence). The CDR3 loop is CASSGLGRYQETQYF. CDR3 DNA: TGTGCCAGCAGCGGTCTTGGGAGATACCAAGAGACCCAGTACTTC. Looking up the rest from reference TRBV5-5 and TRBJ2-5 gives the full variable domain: DAGVTQSPTHLIKTRGQQVTLRCSPISGHKSVSWYQQVLGQGPQFIFQYYEKEERGRGNFPDRFSARQFPNYSSELNVNALLLGDSALYLCASSGLGRYQETQYFGPGTRLLVL.

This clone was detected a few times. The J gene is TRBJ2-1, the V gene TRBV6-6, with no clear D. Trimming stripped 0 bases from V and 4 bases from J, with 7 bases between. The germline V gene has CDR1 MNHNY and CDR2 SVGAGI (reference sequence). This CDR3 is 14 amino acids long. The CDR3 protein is CASSYSRVYNEQFF. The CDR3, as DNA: TGTGCCAGCAGTTACTCGAGAGTTTACAATGAGCAGTTCTTC.

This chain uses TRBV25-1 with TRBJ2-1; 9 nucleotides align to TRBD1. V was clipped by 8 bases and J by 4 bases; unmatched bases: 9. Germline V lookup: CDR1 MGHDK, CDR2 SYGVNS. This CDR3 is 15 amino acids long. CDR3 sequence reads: CASSLDRGLYNEQFF. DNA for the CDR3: TGTGCCAGCTCCCTGGACAGGGGTCTTTACAATGAGCAGTTCTTC.

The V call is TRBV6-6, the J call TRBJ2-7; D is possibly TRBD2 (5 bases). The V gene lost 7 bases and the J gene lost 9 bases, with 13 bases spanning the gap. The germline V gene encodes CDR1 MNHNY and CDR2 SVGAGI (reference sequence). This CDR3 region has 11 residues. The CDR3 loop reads CASIHGVWQYF. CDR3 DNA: TGTGCCAGCATTCACGGGGTTTGGCAGTACTTC.

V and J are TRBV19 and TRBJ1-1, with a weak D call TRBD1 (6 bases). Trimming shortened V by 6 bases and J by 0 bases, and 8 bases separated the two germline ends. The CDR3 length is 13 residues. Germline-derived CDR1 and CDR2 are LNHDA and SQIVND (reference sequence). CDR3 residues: CASSRGLNTEAFF. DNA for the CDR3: TGTGCCAGTAGCAGGGGTTTGAACACTGAAGCTTTCTTT.